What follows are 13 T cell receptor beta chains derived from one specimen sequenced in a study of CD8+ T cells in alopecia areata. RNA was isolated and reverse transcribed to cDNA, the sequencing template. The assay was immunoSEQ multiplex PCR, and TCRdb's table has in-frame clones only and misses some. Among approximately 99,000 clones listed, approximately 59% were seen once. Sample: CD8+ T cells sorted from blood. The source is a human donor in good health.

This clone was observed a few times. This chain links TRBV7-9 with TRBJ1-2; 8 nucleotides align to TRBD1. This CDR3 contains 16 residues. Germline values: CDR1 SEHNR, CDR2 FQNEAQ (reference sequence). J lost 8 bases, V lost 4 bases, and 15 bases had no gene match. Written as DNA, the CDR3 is TGTGCCAGCAGCTCTCCTTTTGGACAGGGTGATTACGGCTACACCTTC. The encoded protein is CASSSPFGQGDYGYTF. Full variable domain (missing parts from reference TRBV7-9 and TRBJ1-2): DTGVSQNPRHKITKRGQNVTFRCDPISEHNRLYWYRQTLGQGPEFLTYFQNEAQLEKSRLLSDRFSAERPKGSFSTLEIQRTEQGDSAMYLCASSSPFGQGDYGYTFGSGTRLTVV.

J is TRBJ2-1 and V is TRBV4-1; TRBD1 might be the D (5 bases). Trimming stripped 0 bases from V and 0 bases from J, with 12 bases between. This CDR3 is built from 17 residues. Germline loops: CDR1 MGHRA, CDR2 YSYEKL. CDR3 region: CASSQDLGAGSYNEQFF. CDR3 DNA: TGCGCCAGCAGCCAAGATTTAGGGGCCGGCTCCTACAATGAGCAGTTCTTC.

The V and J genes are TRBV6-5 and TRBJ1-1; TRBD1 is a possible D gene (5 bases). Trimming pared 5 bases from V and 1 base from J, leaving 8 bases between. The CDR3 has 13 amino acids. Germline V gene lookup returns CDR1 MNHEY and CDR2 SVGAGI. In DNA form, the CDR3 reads TGTGCCAGCAGTGGGAGGGGGAACACTGAAGCTTTCTTT. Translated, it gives CASSGRGNTEAFF.

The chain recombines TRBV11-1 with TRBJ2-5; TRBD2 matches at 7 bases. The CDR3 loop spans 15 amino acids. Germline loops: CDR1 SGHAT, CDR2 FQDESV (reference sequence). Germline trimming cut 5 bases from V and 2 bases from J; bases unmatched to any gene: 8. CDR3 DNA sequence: TGTGCCAGCAGCCCCCAGCGGGGAGGGCAAGAGACCCAGTACTTC. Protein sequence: CASSPQRGGQETQYF.

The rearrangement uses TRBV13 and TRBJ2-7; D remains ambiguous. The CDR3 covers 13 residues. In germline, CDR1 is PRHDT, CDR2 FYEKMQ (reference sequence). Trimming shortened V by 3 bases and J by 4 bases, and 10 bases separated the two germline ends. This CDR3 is CASSFGHTYEQYF. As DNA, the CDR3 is TGTGCCAGCAGCTTCGGGCATACTTACGAGCAGTACTTC.

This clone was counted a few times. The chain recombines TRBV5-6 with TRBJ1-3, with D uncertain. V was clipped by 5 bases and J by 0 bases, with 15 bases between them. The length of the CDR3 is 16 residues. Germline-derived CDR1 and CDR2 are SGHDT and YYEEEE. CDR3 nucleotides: TGTGCCAGCAGGGTGCTTGGTGACTACTCTGGAAACACCATATATTTT. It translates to CASRVLGDYSGNTIYF.

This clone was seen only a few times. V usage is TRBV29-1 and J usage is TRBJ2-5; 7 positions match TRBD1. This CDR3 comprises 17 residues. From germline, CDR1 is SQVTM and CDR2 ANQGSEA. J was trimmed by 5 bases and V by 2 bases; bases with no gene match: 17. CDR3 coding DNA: TGCAGCGTTGAACGGGGTGGGGAAGGGCTGGACAGGGAGACCCAGTACTTC. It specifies CSVERGGEGLDRETQYF.

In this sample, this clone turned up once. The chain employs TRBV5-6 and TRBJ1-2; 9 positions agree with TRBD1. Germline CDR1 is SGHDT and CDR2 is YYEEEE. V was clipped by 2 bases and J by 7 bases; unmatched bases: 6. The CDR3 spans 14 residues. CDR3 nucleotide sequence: TGTGCCAGCAGCTTAGGGACAGGGTCTCGTGGCTACACCTTC. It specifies CASSLGTGSRGYTF.

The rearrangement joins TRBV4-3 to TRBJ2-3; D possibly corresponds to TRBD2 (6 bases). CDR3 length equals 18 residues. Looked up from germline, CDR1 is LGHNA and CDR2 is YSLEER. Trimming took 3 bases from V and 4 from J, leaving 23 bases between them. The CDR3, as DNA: TGCGCCAGCAGCCACTCTTCGGCGGGGACTTCACCTTCAGATACGCAGTATTTT. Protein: CASSHSSAGTSPSDTQYF.

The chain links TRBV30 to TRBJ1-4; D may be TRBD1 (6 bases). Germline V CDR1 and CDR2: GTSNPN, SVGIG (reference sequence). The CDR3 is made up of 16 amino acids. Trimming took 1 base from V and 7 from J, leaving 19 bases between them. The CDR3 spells CAWSETGRPYLEKLFF. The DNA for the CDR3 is TGTGCCTGGAGTGAAACAGGGCGACCGTATCTTGAAAAACTGTTTTTT.

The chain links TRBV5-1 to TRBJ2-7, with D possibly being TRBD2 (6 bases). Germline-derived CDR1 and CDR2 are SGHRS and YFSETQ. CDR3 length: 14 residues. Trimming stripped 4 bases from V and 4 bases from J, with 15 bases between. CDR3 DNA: TGCGCCAGCAGCCCCTTCGGAGGGCCTTACGAGCAGTACTTC. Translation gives CASSPFGGPYEQYF. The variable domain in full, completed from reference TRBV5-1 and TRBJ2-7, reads KAGVTQTPRYLIKTRGQQVTLSCSPISGHRSVSWYQQTPGQGLQFLFEYFSETQRNKGNFPGRFSGRQFSNSRSEMNVSTLELGDSALYLCASSPFGGPYEQYFGPGTRLTVT.

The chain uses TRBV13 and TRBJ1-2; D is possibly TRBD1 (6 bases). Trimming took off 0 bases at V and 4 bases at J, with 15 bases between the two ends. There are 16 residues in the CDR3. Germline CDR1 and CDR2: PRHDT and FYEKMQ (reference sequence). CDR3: CASSLGRGGHRYGYTF. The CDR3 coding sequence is TGTGCCAGCAGCTTAGGTCGCGGGGGCCATCGCTATGGCTACACCTTC.

This CDR3 reads CASSSPTSGVTDTQYF. DNA for the CDR3: TGTGCCAGCAGCTCCCCGACTAGCGGGGTAACAGATACGCAGTATTTT. V usage is TRBV13 and J usage is TRBJ2-3; 11 nucleotides align to TRBD2. CDR3 length equals 16 residues. Germline trimming cut 4 bases from V and 3 bases from J; bases unmatched to any gene: 6. Germline V gene sequence: CDR1 PRHDT, CDR2 FYEKMQ (reference sequence).